This T cell receptor (beta chain) derives from a study of T cell repertoires and HLA-DP antigens. About the study: DNA input averaged approximately 230 ng in sorted CD137+CD4+ and about 1,200 ng in pre-culture CD4+. Points from the study as a whole: The CD4+ repertoire was not split into naive and memory.

Profiled with immunoSEQ multiplex PCR; TCRdb holds only in-frame clones, not every one. The repertoire holds fewer than 95,000 clones, 86% seen once, with approximately 1.5% in the top ten. On this clone itself: What it recognizes is unknown.

This CDR3 has 16 amino acids. Per germline, CDR1 SGHTA and CDR2 FQGNSA. The V gene lost 0 bases and the J gene lost 0 bases, with 10 bases spanning the gap. The chain links TRBV7-2 to TRBJ2-3; a weak D match, TRBD2 (5 bases). The source material was CD4+ T cells from PBMCs. This TCR came from a man aged 45-60 years in good health and CMV-seronegative. The CDR3 coding sequence is TGTGCCAGCAGCTTAGCCTGGCCGGGGAGCACAGATACGCAGTATTTT. Amino acid sequence: CASSLAWPGSTDTQYF.